Each of the 5 T cell receptor beta chains below was sequenced from the same sample in a study of blood T cell repertoires in COVID-19. Profiling relied on immunoSEQ multiplex PCR, and the TCRdb table lists in-frame clones only, not all of them. The table lists 90,000 or so clones, around 85% of them singletons. Sequenced material: peripheral blood. The receptors here all came from a man at least 80 years old with active or convalescent COVID-19.

J is TRBJ1-2 and V is TRBV7-2; maybe TRBD1 (5 bases). Germline loops: CDR1 SGHTA, CDR2 FQGNSA. This CDR3 has 14 residues. V lost 1 base and J 4 bases, leaving 10 bases between the germline ends. CDR3 in amino acids: CASSLEFGGYGYTF. In DNA form, the CDR3 reads TGTGCCAGCAGCTTAGAGTTCGGGGGCTATGGCTACACCTTC.

The chain combines TRBV24-1 with TRBJ1-5, with 8 nucleotides matching TRBD1. V lost 3 bases and J lost 6; bases outside the gene matches: 3. From germline, CDR1 is KGHDR and CDR2 SFDVKD. The CDR3 is 14 amino acids. In DNA, the CDR3 is TGTGCCACCAGTGATACAGGGGGTCCTCAGCCCCAGCATTTT. This sequence encodes CATSDTGGPQPQHF.

This sequence joins TRBV10-3 and TRBJ2-5; tentative D call: TRBD2 (5 bases). The V end was cut by 1 base, the J end by 5 bases, with 8 bases between. This CDR3 contains 13 residues. CDR1 ENHRY and CDR2 SYGVKD come from the germline V gene. CDR3 sequence (DNA): TGTGCCATCAGTGAGTACCGCGGGGAGACCCAGTACTTC. The encoded protein is CAISEYRGETQYF.

The chain joins TRBV10-3 to TRBJ1-5; D remains ambiguous. Germline CDR1 ENHRY, CDR2 SYGVKD. The V end lost 3 bases, the J end lost 4 bases, and 13 bases lay between the germline ends. The CDR3 has 15 amino acids. The CDR3 region is CAISDGVSHNQPQHF. The DNA for the CDR3 is TGTGCCATCAGTGACGGGGTCAGTCATAATCAGCCCCAGCATTTT.

CDR3 sequence (DNA): TGTGCCAGCACTGGACTAGCGGGGGGGCGCGATGAGCAGTTCTTC. This encodes CASTGLAGGRDEQFF. V is TRBV6-5 and J is TRBJ2-1; 15 bases map to TRBD2. CDR1 and CDR2 from the germline V gene are MNHEY and SVGAGI. The CDR3 extends over 15 amino acids. V lost 7 bases, J lost 8 bases, and 6 bases stayed unmatched.